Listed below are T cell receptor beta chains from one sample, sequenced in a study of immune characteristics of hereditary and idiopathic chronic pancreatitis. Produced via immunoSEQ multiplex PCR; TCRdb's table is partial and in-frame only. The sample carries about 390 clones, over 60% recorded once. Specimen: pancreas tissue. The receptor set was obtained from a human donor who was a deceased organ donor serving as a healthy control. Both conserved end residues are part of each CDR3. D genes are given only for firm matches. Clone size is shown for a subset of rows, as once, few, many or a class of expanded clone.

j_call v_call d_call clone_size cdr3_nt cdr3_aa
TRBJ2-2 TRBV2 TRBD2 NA TGTGCCAGCAGACAGCGGGAGGTCACCGGGGAGCTGTTTTTT CASRQREVTGELFF
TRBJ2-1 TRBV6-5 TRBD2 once TGTGCCAGCACCTCACTAGCGGGAGTATCCCATGAGCAGTTCTTC CASTSLAGVSHEQFF
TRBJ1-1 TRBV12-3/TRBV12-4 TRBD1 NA TGTGCCAGCAAACAGGGGTCGAACACTGAAGCTTTCTTT CASKQGSNTEAFF
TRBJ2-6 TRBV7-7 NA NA TGTGCCAGCAGCAGCTATCCGCCACAAAGTCGGGCCAACGTCCTGACTTTC CASSSYPPQSRANVLTF
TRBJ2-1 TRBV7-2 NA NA TGTGCCAGCAGCTTAGCGGGTTCCTACAATGAGCAGTTCTTC CASSLAGSYNEQFF
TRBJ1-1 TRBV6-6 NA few TGTGCCAGGACAGTAAACACTGAAGCTTTCTTT CARTVNTEAFF
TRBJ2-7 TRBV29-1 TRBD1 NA TGCAGCGCCGGGACAGGGGGCTCCTACGAGCAGTACTTC CSAGTGGSYEQYF
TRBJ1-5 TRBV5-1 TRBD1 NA TGCGCCAGCAGCTCGGACAGGGATCAGCCCCAGCATTTT CASSSDRDQPQHF
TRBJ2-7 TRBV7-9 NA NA TGTGCCAGCAGCTTCACCCAGGGAGCCTCCTACGAGCAGTACTTC CASSFTQGASYEQYF
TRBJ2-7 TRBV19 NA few TGTGCCAGTAGTATATTCGGAGGCAACTCTTACGAGCAGTACTTC CASSIFGGNSYEQYF
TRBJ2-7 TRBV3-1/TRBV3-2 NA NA TGTGCCAGCAGCTTACAGGGAAACTACGAGCAGTACTTC CASSLQGNYEQYF
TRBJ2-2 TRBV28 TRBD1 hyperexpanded TGTGCCAGCACCGGGACAGAACGCACCGGGGAGCTGTTTTTT CASTGTERTGELFF
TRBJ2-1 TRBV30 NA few TGTGCCTGGAGTGTCCAATACAATGAGCAGTTCTTC CAWSVQYNEQFF
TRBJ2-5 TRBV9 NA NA TGTGCCAGCAGCGTAGAAGATACCCCCAGGACCCAGTACTTC CASSVEDTPRTQYF
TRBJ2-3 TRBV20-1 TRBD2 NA TGCAGTGCTAGTCTGAGCGGGATTGGAGATACGCAGTATTTT CSASLSGIGDTQYF
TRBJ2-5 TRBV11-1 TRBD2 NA TGTGCCAGCAGCTCAAACGCCGGGAGGGAAGAGACCCAGTACTTC CASSSNAGREETQYF
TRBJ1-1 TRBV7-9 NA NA TGTGCCAGCAGCTTATCCGGGGCCGAACTCACTGAAGCTTTCTTT CASSLSGAELTEAFF
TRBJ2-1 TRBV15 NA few TGTGCCACCAGCAGAGACAGGGATAGGAATGAGCAGTTCTTC CATSRDRDRNEQFF
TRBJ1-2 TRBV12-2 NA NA TGTGCAAGTCGCGTAAACAGGGGGCGTAACTATGGCTACACCTTC CASRVNRGRNYGYTF
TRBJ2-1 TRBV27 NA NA TGTGCCAGCAGCGTAGCAATTAACAATGAGCAGTTCTTC CASSVAINNEQFF
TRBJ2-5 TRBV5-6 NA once TGTGCCAGCAGCTTGGGCCCTGGGCCACAAGAGACCCAGTACTTC CASSLGPGPQETQYF
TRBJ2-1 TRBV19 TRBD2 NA TGTGCCAGTAGTATAGATCACCCTAGCGGGGTTTACAATGAGCAGTTCTTC CASSIDHPSGVYNEQFF
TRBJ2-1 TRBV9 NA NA TGTGCCAGCAGCGTAGCTGGACGAGGGGGCGGGGGCCCCCACAATGAGCAGTTCTTC CASSVAGRGGGGPHNEQFF
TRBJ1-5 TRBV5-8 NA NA TGTGCCAGCAGCCGAACAGGATTGAATCAGCCCCAGCATTTT CASSRTGLNQPQHF
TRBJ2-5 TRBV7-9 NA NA TGTGCCAGCAGCTCACAGGACGGGCGGATCCAAGAGACCCAGTACTTC CASSSQDGRIQETQYF
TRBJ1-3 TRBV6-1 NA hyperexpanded TGTGCCAGCAGTGACGGGAGTTACTCTGGAAACACCATATATTTT CASSDGSYSGNTIYF
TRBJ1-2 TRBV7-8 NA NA TGTGCCAGCAGCTTAGGGGGGGCTGGGGCCTATGGCTACACCTTC CASSLGGAGAYGYTF
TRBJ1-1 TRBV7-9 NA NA TGTGCCAGCAGCTTGGTCCAGGGGATCACTGAAGCTTTCTTT CASSLVQGITEAFF